A single sample is the source of the 7 T cell receptor beta chains below, sequenced in a study of cytomegalovirus exposure and HLA in healthy donors. PCR was performed using 60 Vbeta and 13 Jbeta primers. TCRdb's table, derived via immunoSEQ multiplex PCR, lists solely in-frame clones and lacks some. Of about 36,000 clones in the sample, about 72% were seen once. Sequenced material: PBMCs. The source of these receptors is a man younger than 45 in good health and CMV-seronegative.

The chain is built from TRBV6-6 and TRBJ1-6; D unresolved. V was trimmed by 0 bases and J by 10 bases, leaving 16 bases between them. Germline CDR1 reads MNHNY; CDR2 reads SVGAGI (reference sequence). The CDR3 totals 16 residues. The CDR3 reads CASSYSNPLGGSPLHF. The CDR3 DNA follows: TGTGCCAGCAGTTACTCGAACCCGCTGGGCGGGTCACCCCTCCACTTT.

In DNA form, the CDR3 reads TGCGCCAGCAGCCGACAGACGATGAACACTGAAGCTTTCTTT. Its protein is CASSRQTMNTEAFF. The V gene is TRBV10-2, the J gene TRBJ1-1; possible D gene TRBD1, 5 bases. CDR1 is WSHSY, CDR2 SAAADI, per germline. V dropped 6 bases and J dropped 0 bases, with 11 bases sitting between them. The CDR3 loop spans 14 amino acids.

For the CDR3, the DNA is TGCGCCAGCAGCTTGACATCCTCGAACACTGAAGCTTTCTTT. Its protein product is CASSLTSSNTEAFF. The chain is built from TRBV5-1 and TRBJ1-1; the D is unclear. The V end was cut by 1 base, the J end by 1 base, with 8 bases between. The CDR3 loop spans 14 amino acids. The V gene's germline CDR1 is SGHRS and CDR2 YFSETQ.

V is TRBV2 and J is TRBJ2-3; weak D call: TRBD1 (7 bases). CDR1 and CDR2 from the germline V gene are SNHLY and FYNNEI. V lost 10 bases to trimming and J lost 2 bases, with 16 bases between them. This CDR3 has 14 amino acids. The CDR3 is CANKAGQTTDTQYF. In DNA form, the CDR3 reads TGTGCCAACAAGGCGGGACAGACCACAGATACGCAGTATTTT.

The gene calls are TRBV14 and TRBJ1-1, with D tentatively TRBD1 (5 bases). V gave up 1 base and J gave up 5 bases, with 8 bases separating them. The CDR3 runs 13 residues. Per the germline V gene, CDR1 is SGHDN and CDR2 is FVKESK. The CDR3 reads CASSQGTITEAFF. CDR3 DNA: TGTGCCAGCAGCCAAGGGACAATTACTGAAGCTTTCTTT.

The rearrangement links TRBV7-9 to TRBJ2-5, with 9 bases matching TRBD2. After removal of 6 bases from V and 4 bases from J, the junction contained 9 bases not matched to a gene. The germline V gene has CDR1 SEHNR and CDR2 FQNEAQ (reference sequence). The CDR3 is 15 amino acids. In nucleotides, the CDR3 is TGTGCCAGCAGACCGGGACTAGCCGAGGGAGAGACCCAGTACTTC. It encodes CASRPGLAEGETQYF.

The sample holds a few counts of this clone. The V and J genes are TRBV5-4 and TRBJ2-7; maybe TRBD1 (6 bases). The CDR3 has 15 amino acids. Trimming removed 3 bases at V and 1 base at J, with 14 bases between. CDR1 and CDR2 (germline): SGHNT, YYREEE (reference sequence). The CDR3 reads CASSYNRAASYEQYF. The CDR3 coding sequence is TGTGCCAGCAGCTATAACAGGGCCGCTTCCTACGAGCAGTACTTC.